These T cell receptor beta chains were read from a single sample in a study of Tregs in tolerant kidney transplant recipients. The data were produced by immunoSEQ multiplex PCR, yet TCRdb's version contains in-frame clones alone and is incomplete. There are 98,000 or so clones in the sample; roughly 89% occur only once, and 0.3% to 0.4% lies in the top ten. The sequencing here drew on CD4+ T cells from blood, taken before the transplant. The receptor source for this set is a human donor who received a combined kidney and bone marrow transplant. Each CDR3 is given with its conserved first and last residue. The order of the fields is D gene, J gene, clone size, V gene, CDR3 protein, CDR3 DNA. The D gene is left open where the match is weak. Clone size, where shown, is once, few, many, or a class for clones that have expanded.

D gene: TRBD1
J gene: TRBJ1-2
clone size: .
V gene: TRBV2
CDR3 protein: CASRGGQARIYGYTF
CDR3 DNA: TGTGCCAGCAGGGGGGGACAGGCCCGGATTTATGGCTACACCTTC

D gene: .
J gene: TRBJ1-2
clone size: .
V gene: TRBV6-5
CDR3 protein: CASSYSVAENYGYTF
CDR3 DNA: TGTGCCAGCAGTTACTCGGTGGCAGAAAACTATGGCTACACCTTC

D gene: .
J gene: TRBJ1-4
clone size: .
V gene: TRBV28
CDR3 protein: CASSSSLGGTNEKLFF
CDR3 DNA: TGTGCCAGCAGTTCCTCACTTGGTGGTACTAATGAAAAACTGTTTTTT

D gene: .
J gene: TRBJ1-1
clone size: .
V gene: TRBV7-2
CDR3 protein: CASSWANTEAFF
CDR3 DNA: TGTGCCAGCAGCTGGGCGAACACTGAAGCTTTCTTT

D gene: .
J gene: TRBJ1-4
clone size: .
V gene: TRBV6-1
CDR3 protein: CASSESRVSTNEKLFF
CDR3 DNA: TGTGCCAGCAGTGAGTCGCGGGTATCGACTAATGAAAAACTGTTTTTT

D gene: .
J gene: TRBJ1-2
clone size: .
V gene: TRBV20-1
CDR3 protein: CSAPGGGGYTF
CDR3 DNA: TGCAGTGCACCTGGGGGGGGCGGCTACACCTTC

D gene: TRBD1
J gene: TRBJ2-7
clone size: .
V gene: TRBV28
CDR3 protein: CASILQGSYEQYF
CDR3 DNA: TGTGCCAGCATTCTACAGGGGTCCTACGAGCAGTACTTC

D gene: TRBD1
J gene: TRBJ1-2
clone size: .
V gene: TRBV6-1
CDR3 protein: CASTADRGGGYGYTF
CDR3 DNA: TGTGCCAGCACCGCGGACAGGGGGGGTGGCTATGGCTACACCTTC

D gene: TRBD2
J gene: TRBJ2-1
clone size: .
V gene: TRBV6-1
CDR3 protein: CASRNSGAPGEQFF
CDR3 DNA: TGTGCCAGCAGAAATAGCGGGGCCCCCGGTGAGCAGTTCTTC

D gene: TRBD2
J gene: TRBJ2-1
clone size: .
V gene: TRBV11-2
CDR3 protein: CASSLGNSGGRGEQFF
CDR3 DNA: TGTGCCAGCAGCTTAGGAAATAGCGGGGGCCGGGGAGAGCAGTTCTTC

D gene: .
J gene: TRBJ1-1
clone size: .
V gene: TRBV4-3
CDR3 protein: CASRAIPGNTEAFF
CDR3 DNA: TGCGCCAGCAGAGCAATCCCAGGGAACACTGAAGCTTTCTTT

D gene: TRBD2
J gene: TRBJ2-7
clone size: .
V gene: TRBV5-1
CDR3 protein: CASSMTLAGGPGTEQYF
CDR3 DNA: TGCGCCAGCAGCATGACCTTAGCGGGAGGGCCCGGGACTGAGCAGTACTTC

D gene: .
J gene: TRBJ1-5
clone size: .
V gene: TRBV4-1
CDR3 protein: CASSQEEGNQPQHF
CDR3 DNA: TGCGCCAGCAGCCAAGAAGAGGGCAATCAGCCCCAGCATTTT

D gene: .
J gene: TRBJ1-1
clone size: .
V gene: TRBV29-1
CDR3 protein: CSVGGSTEAFF
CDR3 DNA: TGCAGCGTGGGGGGGAGTACGGAAGCTTTCTTT

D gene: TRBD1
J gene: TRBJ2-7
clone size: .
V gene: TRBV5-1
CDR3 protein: CASSPDRGYEQYF
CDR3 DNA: TGCGCCAGCAGCCCGGACAGGGGCTACGAGCAGTACTTC

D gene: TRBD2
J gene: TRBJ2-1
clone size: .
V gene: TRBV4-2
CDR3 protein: CASSQRAGGTYNEQFF
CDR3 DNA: TGTGCCAGCAGCCAGCGAGCGGGGGGAACCTACAATGAGCAGTTCTTC

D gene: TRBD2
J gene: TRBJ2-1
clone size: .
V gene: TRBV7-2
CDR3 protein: CATRLGGGDHNEQFF
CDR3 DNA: TGTGCCACCCGACTGGGTGGGGGGGATCACAATGAGCAGTTCTTC

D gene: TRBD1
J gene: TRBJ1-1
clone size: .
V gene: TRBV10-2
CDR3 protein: CASIRTGADTEAFF
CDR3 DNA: TGCGCCAGCATTAGGACAGGGGCAGACACTGAAGCTTTCTTT

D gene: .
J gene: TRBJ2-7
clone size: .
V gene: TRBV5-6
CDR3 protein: CASSPLRNSYEQYF
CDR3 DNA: TGTGCCAGCAGCCCCCTGAGGAACTCCTACGAGCAGTACTTC

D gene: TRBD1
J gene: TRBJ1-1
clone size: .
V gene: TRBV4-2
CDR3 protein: CASSQETTGGLTEAFF
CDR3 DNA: TGTGCCAGCAGCCAAGAGACTACAGGGGGCCTCACTGAAGCTTTCTTT

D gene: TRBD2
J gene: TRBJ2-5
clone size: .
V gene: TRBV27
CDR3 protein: CASSPQRLGLAGKQETQYF
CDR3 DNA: TGTGCCAGCAGTCCACAAAGATTAGGACTAGCGGGGAAACAAGAGACCCAGTACTTC

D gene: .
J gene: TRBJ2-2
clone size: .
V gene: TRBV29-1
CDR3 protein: CSVEIQGNTGELFF
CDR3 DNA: TGCAGCGTTGAAATTCAGGGGAACACCGGGGAGCTGTTTTTT

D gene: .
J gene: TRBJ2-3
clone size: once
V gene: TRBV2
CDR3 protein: CASRGTPSTDTQYF
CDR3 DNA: TGTGCCAGCAGAGGGACTCCGAGCACAGATACGCAGTATTTT

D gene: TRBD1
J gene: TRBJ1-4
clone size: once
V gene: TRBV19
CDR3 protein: CASTLQGADEKLFF
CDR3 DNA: TGTGCCAGTACCCTACAGGGGGCTGACGAAAAACTGTTTTTT

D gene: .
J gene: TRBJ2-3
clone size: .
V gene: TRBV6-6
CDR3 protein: CASSYSRPGDTQYF
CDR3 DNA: TGTGCCAGCAGTTACTCGAGGCCCGGAGATACGCAGTATTTT

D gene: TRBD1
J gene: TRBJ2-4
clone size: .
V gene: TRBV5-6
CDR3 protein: CASSLGTGSKNIQYF
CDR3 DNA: TGTGCCAGCAGCTTGGGGACAGGGTCAAAAAACATTCAGTACTTC

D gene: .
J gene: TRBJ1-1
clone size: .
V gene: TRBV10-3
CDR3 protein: CAISEREGRYTEAFF
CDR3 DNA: TGTGCCATCAGTGAGCGCGAGGGCAGGTACACTGAAGCTTTCTTT

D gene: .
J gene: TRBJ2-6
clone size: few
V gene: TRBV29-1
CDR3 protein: CSAVVSGANVLTF
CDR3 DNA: TGCAGCGCCGTCGTGTCTGGGGCCAACGTCCTGACTTTC

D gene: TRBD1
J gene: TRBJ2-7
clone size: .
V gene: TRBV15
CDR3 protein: CATRKTGTAVYEQYF
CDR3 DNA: TGTGCCACCCGGAAAACCGGGACAGCGGTCTACGAGCAGTACTTC

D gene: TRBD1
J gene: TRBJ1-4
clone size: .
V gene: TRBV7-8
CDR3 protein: CASSLRDRGFSNEKLFF
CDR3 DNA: TGTGCCAGCAGCTTGAGGGACAGGGGATTTTCTAATGAAAAACTGTTTTTT

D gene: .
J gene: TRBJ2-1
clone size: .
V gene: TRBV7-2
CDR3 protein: CASSLGGADNEQFF
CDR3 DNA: TGTGCCAGCAGCTTAGGCGGAGCGGACAATGAGCAGTTCTTC

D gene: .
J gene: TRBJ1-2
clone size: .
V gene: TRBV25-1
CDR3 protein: CASSVRGRNYGYTF
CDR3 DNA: TGTGCCAGCAGTGTGAGAGGGAGAAACTATGGCTACACCTTC

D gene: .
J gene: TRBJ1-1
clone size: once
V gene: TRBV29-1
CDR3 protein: CSVVRLSRNTEAFF
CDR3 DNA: TGCAGCGTTGTTCGTCTGAGCCGTAACACTGAAGCTTTCTTT

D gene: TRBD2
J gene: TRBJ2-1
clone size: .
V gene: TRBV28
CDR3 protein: CASSFYPGTSGGVGNEQFF
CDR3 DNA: TGTGCCAGCAGCTTCTACCCCGGGACTAGCGGGGGGGTGGGCAATGAGCAGTTCTTC

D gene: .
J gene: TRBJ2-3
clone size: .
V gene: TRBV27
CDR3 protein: CASSSQMAGTDTQYF
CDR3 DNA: TGTGCCAGCAGTTCTCAGATGGCCGGGACAGATACGCAGTATTTT

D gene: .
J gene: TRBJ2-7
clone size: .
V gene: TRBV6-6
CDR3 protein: CASNQGTYEQYF
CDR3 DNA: TGTGCCAGCAACCAGGGTACCTACGAGCAGTACTTC

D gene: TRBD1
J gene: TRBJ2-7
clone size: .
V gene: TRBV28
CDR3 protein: CASTHRGPYEQYF
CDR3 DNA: TGTGCCAGCACTCACAGGGGACCCTACGAGCAGTACTTC

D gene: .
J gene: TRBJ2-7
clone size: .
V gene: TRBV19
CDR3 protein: CASSMTGGSYEQYF
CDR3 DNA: TGTGCCAGTAGTATGACTGGTGGCTCCTACGAGCAGTACTTC

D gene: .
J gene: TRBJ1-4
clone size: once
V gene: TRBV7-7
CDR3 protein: CASSHFRTALPLNEKLFF
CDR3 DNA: TGTGCCAGCAGCCACTTCCGGACAGCTCTACCCCTTAATGAAAAACTGTTTTTT

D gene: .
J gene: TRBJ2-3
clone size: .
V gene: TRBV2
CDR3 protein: CASSVPQAGTDTQYF
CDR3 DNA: TGTGCCAGCAGTGTCCCCCAGGCAGGCACAGATACGCAGTATTTT

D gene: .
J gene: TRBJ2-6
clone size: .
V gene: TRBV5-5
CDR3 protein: CASSRTGISGANVLTF
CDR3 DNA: TGTGCCAGCAGCCGCACAGGCATCTCTGGGGCCAACGTCCTGACTTTC

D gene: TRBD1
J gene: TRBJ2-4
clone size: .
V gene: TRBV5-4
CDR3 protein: CASSSDGTGKNIQYF
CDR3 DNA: TGTGCCAGCAGCTCGGACGGGACAGGGAAAAACATTCAGTACTTC

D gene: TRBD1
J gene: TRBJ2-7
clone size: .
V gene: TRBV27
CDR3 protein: CASGTTTGGRGPTREQYF
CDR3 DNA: TGTGCCAGCGGTACCACGACAGGGGGCAGGGGACCTACGAGGGAGCAGTACTTC

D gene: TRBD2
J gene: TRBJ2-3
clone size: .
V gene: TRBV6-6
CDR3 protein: CATRGGAAYNTDTQYF
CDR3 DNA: TGTGCCACCCGGGGGGGAGCGGCCTATAACACAGATACGCAGTATTTT

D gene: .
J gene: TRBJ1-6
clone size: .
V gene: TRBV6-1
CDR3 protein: CASSEWLASPLHF
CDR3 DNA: TGTGCCAGCAGTGAATGGCTAGCTTCACCCCTCCACTTT

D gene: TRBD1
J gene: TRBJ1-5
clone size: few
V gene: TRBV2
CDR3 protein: CASTGQGSNQPQHF
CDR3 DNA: TGTGCCAGTACAGGACAGGGAAGCAATCAGCCCCAGCATTTT

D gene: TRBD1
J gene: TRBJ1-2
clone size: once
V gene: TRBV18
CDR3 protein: CASSPLGTGGIGYGYTF
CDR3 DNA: TGTGCCAGCTCACCACTCGGGACAGGGGGCATTGGCTATGGCTACACCTTC

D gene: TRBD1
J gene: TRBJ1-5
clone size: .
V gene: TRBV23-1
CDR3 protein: CASRPDRVFQPQHF
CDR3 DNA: TGCGCCAGCCGCCCGGACAGGGTCTTTCAGCCCCAGCATTTT

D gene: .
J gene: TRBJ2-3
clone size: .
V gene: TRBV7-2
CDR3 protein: CASSLFQRTDTQYF
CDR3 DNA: TGTGCCAGCAGCTTATTCCAACGGACAGATACGCAGTATTTT

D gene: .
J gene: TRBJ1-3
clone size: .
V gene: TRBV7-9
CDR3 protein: CASSHSPGNTIYF
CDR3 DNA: TGTGCCAGCAGCCATTCCCCAGGTAACACCATATATTTT

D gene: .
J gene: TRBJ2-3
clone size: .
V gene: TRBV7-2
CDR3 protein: CASSLVRGDGTDTQYF
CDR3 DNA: TGTGCCAGCAGCTTAGTAAGGGGTGATGGGACAGATACGCAGTATTTT